Reported below is one TCR beta chain. Antigen specificity is unknown. The CDR3 has 10 residues. V gave up 1 base and J gave up 10 bases, with 3 bases separating them. Germline V gene lookup returns CDR1 SGHVS and CDR2 FQNEAQ. The data were obtained in a study of T cell responses to AZD1222 COVID-19 vaccine. Sequencing used immunoSEQ multiplex PCR; TCRdb keeps in-frame clones, though not all of them. The sample consists of around 91,000 clones, about 89% of them appearing once. Study findings and constraints: Spike-specific TCR breadth and depth both grew after two AZD1222 doses.

Pooled in the analysis were second doses at about 4 or about 12 weeks. Sample: peripheral blood, taken 28 days after the second AZD1222 dose. The clonotype originates from an adult who received the AZD1222 COVID-19 vaccine. The V call is TRBV7-8, the J call TRBJ2-3; D ambiguous. CDR3 amino acids: CASSLGAQYF. The CDR3, as DNA: TGTGCCAGCAGCTTAGGAGCGCAGTATTTT.